This T cell receptor (beta chain) derives from a study of chemoradiotherapy in HPV16-positive cancers. The study's findings and limits: During treatment, candidate HPV-specific clones and E7-related motifs expanded in tumor.

The table came from immunoSEQ multiplex PCR; TCRdb's copy has only in-frame clones and leaves some out. The top ten hold approximately 3.8% of the sample, which has about 6,900 clones, 60% to 80% seen once. As for this clone: The target antigen is unknown.

The length of the CDR3 is 15 residues. From germline, CDR1 is MDHEN and CDR2 SYDVKM. V was shortened by 5 bases and J by 5 bases, with 18 bases between the two germline ends. Samples were taken several times over chemoradiotherapy. V gene TRBV28 combines with J gene TRBJ1-2; D is uncertain. The material was obtained from a patient who underwent chemoradiotherapy. This sequence originates from a human donor with HPV-associated anogenital cancer. The CDR3 here is CASSGQAKIRYGYTF. The CDR3 DNA is TGTGCCAGCAGTGGGCAGGCAAAGATTCGATATGGCTACACCTTC.